These 18 T cell receptor beta chains originate from one sample sequenced in a study of cytomegalovirus exposure and HLA in healthy donors. In the PCR, 60 Vbeta and 13 Jbeta primers were used. Repertoires were generated with immunoSEQ multiplex PCR, while TCRdb's copy carries only in-frame clones and drops some. The sample has about 110,000 clones; 82% are singletons. The sample comprised PBMCs. The source of these receptors is a man between 25 and 39 years old in good health and CMV-seropositive.

This clone was observed a few times. The chain employs TRBV6-1 and TRBJ1-6, with 7 bases that match TRBD1. Germline CDR1 and CDR2: MNHNS and SASEGT. J was trimmed by 7 bases and V by 0 bases; bases with no gene match: 3. The length of the CDR3 is 15 residues. The CDR3: CASSEAVTGNSPLHF. The CDR3, as DNA: TGTGCCAGCAGTGAAGCGGTGACAGGGAATTCACCCCTCCACTTT.

The chain employs TRBV30 and TRBJ1-4; D perhaps matches TRBD1 (5 bases). Trimming removed 0 bases at V and 1 base at J, with 9 bases between. Germline V gene lookup returns CDR1 GTSNPN and CDR2 SVGIG (reference sequence). The CDR3 spans 15 residues. CDR3 nucleotide sequence: TGTGCCTGGAGTGTAAAGGGGATAACTAATGAAAAACTGTTTTTT. Translating it yields CAWSVKGITNEKLFF.

This clone has just one count. The V gene is TRBV19, the J gene TRBJ1-1; D is ambiguous. The CDR3 consists of 13 residues. The V end was cut by 7 bases, the J end by 5 bases, with 14 bases between. The germline V gene encodes CDR1 LNHDA and CDR2 SQIVND (reference sequence). CDR3 loop: CASMGSSRTEAFF. CDR3 DNA: TGTGCCAGTATGGGGAGCTCGAGAACTGAAGCTTTCTTT. Using reference TRBV19 and TRBJ1-1 for the parts outside the CDR3, the full variable domain is DGGITQSPKYLFRKEGQNVTLSCEQNLNHDAMYWYRQDPGQGLRLIYYSQIVNDFQKGDIAEGYSVSREKKESFPLTVTSAQKNPTAFYLCASMGSSRTEAFFGQGTRLTVV.

V gene TRBV12-1 combines with J gene TRBJ1-2. TRBV12-1 is designated a pseudogene. The CDR3 runs to 14 residues. Here the CDR3 reads CASSFVWRVGGYTF. The CDR3, as DNA: TGTGCCAGCAGCTTTGTTTGGAGGGTTGGTGGCTACACCTTC.

In its sample, this clone was seen once. This chain uses TRBV5-1 with TRBJ1-5; the D gene is possibly TRBD1 (6 bases). CDR1 and CDR2 from the germline V gene are SGHRS and YFSETQ. The CDR3 consists of 13 residues. Trimming shortened V by 2 bases and J by 5 bases, and 8 bases separated the two germline ends. DNA of the CDR3: TGCGCCAGCAGCTTACAGGGCGATCAGCCCCAGCATTTT. Encoded protein: CASSLQGDQPQHF.

The CDR3 coding sequence is TGCAGCGTGAAGACTAGCGGGGGGCATGAAGGAGAGCAGTTCTTC. Amino acids: CSVKTSGGHEGEQFF. The chain couples TRBV29-1 to TRBJ2-1, with 13 bases lining up with TRBD2. V was clipped by 6 bases and J by 10 bases; unmatched bases: 12. The CDR3 spans 15 residues. The germline gives CDR1 SQVTM, CDR2 ANQGSEA.

This sequence joins TRBV19 and TRBJ1-6; D may be TRBD1 (6 bases). V was clipped by 0 bases and J by 11 bases, with 11 bases between them. Germline CDR1 is LNHDA and CDR2 is SQIVND (reference sequence). The CDR3 is made up of 14 amino acids. CDR3 loop: CASSIEGTSPPLHF. DNA for the CDR3: TGTGCCAGTAGTATAGAAGGGACAAGCCCACCCCTCCACTTT.

The chain has TRBV5-1 and TRBJ2-7, with a weak D call TRBD1 (5 bases). With 6 bases removed from V and 1 base from J, the gap between germline ends came to 14 bases. Germline CDR1 reads SGHRS; CDR2 reads YFSETQ. The CDR3 consists of 14 residues. The CDR3 is CASTLGRESYEQYF. For the CDR3, the DNA is TGCGCCAGCACCCTGGGCAGGGAATCCTACGAGCAGTACTTC.

V is TRBV19 and J is TRBJ1-4; D unresolved. Germline V gene data show CDR1 as LNHDA and CDR2 as SQIVND (reference sequence). The ends were cut back, 3 bases at V and 6 bases at J, with 8 bases in the middle. This CDR3 region has 13 residues. CDR3 in DNA: TGTGCCAGTAGTATTGTCCCGGATGAAAAACTGTTTTTT. This sequence encodes CASSIVPDEKLFF.

This clone was detected once. The V gene is TRBV11-3, the J gene TRBJ1-1; TRBD1 agrees at 8 bases. The CDR3 length is 14 residues. The germline gives CDR1 SGHNT, CDR2 YENEEA. Losses at the gene ends were 3 bases for V and 1 base for J; bases not matched to a gene: 1. The CDR3 DNA sequence: TGTGCCAGCAGCTTTGGGACAGGGAACACTGAAGCTTTCTTT. The encoded protein is CASSFGTGNTEAFF.

The chain is built from TRBV5-1 and TRBJ2-5; D uncertain. CDR1 and CDR2 from the germline V gene are SGHRS and YFSETQ. Trimming removed 0 bases from V and 4 bases from J, with 10 bases in between. There are 14 residues in the CDR3. This CDR3 is CASSLGPGRETQYF. CDR3 coding DNA: TGCGCCAGCAGCTTGGGCCCGGGTAGAGAGACCCAGTACTTC. The complete variable domain, with remaining parts taken from reference TRBV5-1 and TRBJ2-5, reads KAGVTQTPRYLIKTRGQQVTLSCSPISGHRSVSWYQQTPGQGLQFLFEYFSETQRNKGNFPGRFSGRQFSNSRSEMNVSTLELGDSALYLCASSLGPGRETQYFGPGTRLLVL.

This clone was counted a few times. An end of the junction differs from the germline gene, which may be a read error. The genes are TRBV6-5 and TRBJ2-7; D uncertain. CDR3 length: 11 amino acids. Per germline, CDR1 MNHEY and CDR2 SVGAGI. The CDR3 nucleotides read TGTGCCAGCAGTTACTCCTCCGAGCAGTACTTC. The encoded protein is CASSYSSEQYF.

This rearrangement joins TRBV6-1 to TRBJ2-5; D may be TRBD2 (6 bases). Germline loops: CDR1 MNHNS, CDR2 SASEGT. Trimming pared 0 bases from V and 11 bases from J, leaving 16 bases between. CDR3 size: 14 residues. The DNA of the CDR3 is TGTGCCAGCAGTGAAGCTTTGGGGGTCGCGGGGCAGTACTTC. This gives the protein CASSEALGVAGQYF.

The V call is TRBV4-1, the J call TRBJ1-4, with 10 positions matching TRBD1. Unmatched junction bases numbered 9, after V lost 3 bases and J lost 2 bases. The CDR3 runs to 18 residues. CDR1 is MGHRA and CDR2 is YSYEKL in the germline V gene. The CDR3 DNA is TGCGCCAGCAGCCAGGGACAGGGGAGGTATCCTACTAATGAAAAACTGTTTTTT. Amino acid sequence: CASSQGQGRYPTNEKLFF.

The chain links TRBV6-5 to TRBJ2-5, with D unclear. The DNA end is a closer match to TRBJ2-7, so the J assignment may be wrong. CDR1 and CDR2 (germline): MNHEY, SVGAGI. This CDR3 is built from 14 residues. In DNA form, the CDR3 reads TGTGCCAGCAGTTACTCGTACAGAAGTCGCGAGCAGTACTTC. It specifies CASSYSYRSREQYF.

This clone was observed a single time. CDR3 protein: CASSILTDYSNQPQHF. Written as DNA, the CDR3 is TGTGCCAGTAGTATATTGACAGATTATAGCAATCAGCCCCAGCATTTT. The chain recombines TRBV19 with TRBJ1-5; tentative D call: TRBD1 (5 bases). The CDR3 runs 16 residues. V was shortened by 2 bases and J by 0 bases, with 11 bases between the two germline ends. The germline CDR1 and CDR2 sequences are LNHDA and SQIVND (reference sequence).

The chain recombines TRBV9 with TRBJ1-2; no reliable D call. The CDR3 consists of 16 residues. Germline V CDR1 and CDR2: SGDLS, YYNGEE. Trimming stripped 5 bases from V and 3 bases from J, with 20 bases between. CDR3 residues: CASSARSRGSDYGYTF. The DNA for the CDR3 is TGTGCCAGCAGTGCGCGATCGCGAGGGTCGGACTATGGCTACACCTTC.

The V and J genes are TRBV7-9 and TRBJ2-7; 10 positions agree with TRBD1. The CDR3 length is 15 residues. V shed 5 bases and J 4 bases; nucleotides not matched to a gene: 8. Germline V gene sequence: CDR1 SEHNR, CDR2 FQNEAQ (reference sequence). The CDR3 coding sequence is TGTGCCAGCAGCCGTAACCGGGACAGGGGTTACGAGCAGTACTTC. Amino acid sequence: CASSRNRDRGYEQYF.